The present TCR beta chain was sequenced within a study of blood T cell repertoires in COVID-19. In the source study's methods: For nucleated cells, counts were estimated from reference gene primer amplification. Only in-frame clones appear in the TCRdb table, and some are missing; sequencing was by immunoSEQ multiplex PCR. That table gives V, J and clone size, and the DNA gave D and trimming. The repertoire consists of around 290,000 clones, with 90% occurring once and the leading ten covering 1.1%. CDR1 LNHDA and CDR2 SQIVND come from the germline V gene (reference sequence). The junction had 13 bases not matched to a gene; V was cut back by 10 bases and J by 5 bases. The CDR3 sequence is 18 residues long.

Source material: PBMCs or T cells enriched from blood (not recorded which). The chain recombines TRBV19 with TRBJ2-2; 16 nucleotides match TRBD2. The TCR comes from a woman aged 25-40 years who had recovered from COVID-19. In DNA, the CDR3 is TGTGCCACTAAAACCTCGGGACTAGCGGGAGGGCCGACCGGGGAGCTGTTTTTT. Amino acid sequence: CATKTSGLAGGPTGELFF.